The 26 T cell receptor beta chains given below trace back to one sample, sequenced in a study of T-cell memory formation after mild COVID-19. A single record per CDR3 protein comes from TCRdb applying MiXCR to the 5' RACE reads. The sample includes about 260,000 distinct CDR3 sequences, 7% to 10% of them seen just once. Sequenced material: PBMCs or a T cell subset sorted from them (not recorded which). These receptors were taken from a young man who had mild COVID-19 (a few samples of this study predate the infection). Cell type and time point are not known.

In this sample, this clonotype turned up a few times. The rearrangement uses TRBV7-9 and TRBJ1-5; unclear D gene. The V gene's germline CDR1 is SEHNR and CDR2 FQNEAQ (reference sequence). This CDR3 contains 14 residues. V was pared by 5 bases and J by 5 bases, with 13 bases between. The CDR3 is CASSPDTLHQPQHF. CDR3 DNA sequence: TGTGCCAGCAGCCCCGACACCCTACATCAGCCCCAGCATTTT.

The rearrangement links TRBV18 to TRBJ1-1, with TRBD1 identical over 7 bases. Germline V gene sequence: CDR1 KGHSH, CDR2 LQKENI. The V and J ends lost 3 bases and 5 bases, in that order; junction bases with no gene match: 6. The CDR3 spans 14 residues. CDR3 protein: CASSPLEGATEAFF. In DNA form, the CDR3 reads TGTGCCAGCTCACCTTTAGAGGGGGCAACTGAAGCTTTCTTT.

This clonotype was observed a handful of times. The chain has TRBV20-1 and TRBJ1-5; D call uncertain. The CDR3 runs 14 residues. Germline CDR1 and CDR2: DFQATT and SNEGSKA (reference sequence). V was trimmed by 6 bases and J by 0 bases, leaving 12 bases between them. The CDR3 DNA reads as TGCAGTGCAGGAGGAGGTTATAGCAATCAGCCCCAGCATTTT. Translation: CSAGGGYSNQPQHF.

The V call is TRBV4-3, the J call TRBJ1-5; D is possibly TRBD1 (5 bases). Germline V gives CDR1 LGHNA, CDR2 YSLEER. V was shortened by 0 bases and J by 10 bases, with 16 bases between the two germline ends. The CDR3 consists of 15 residues. The CDR3 loop is CASSQDAAGRRPQHF. CDR3 in DNA: TGCGCCAGCAGCCAAGATGCTGCAGGGAGAAGACCCCAGCATTTT.

The chain employs TRBV5-1 and TRBJ2-3; a weak D match, TRBD2 (6 bases). CDR1 and CDR2 (germline): SGHRS, YFSETQ. The CDR3 is 16 amino acids. Trimming cost V 4 bases and J 9 bases, with 24 bases left between them. CDR3 in amino acids: CASSRPGRVGTSTQYF. CDR3 sequence (DNA): TGCGCCAGCAGCCGACCGGGTAGGGTAGGGACTTCGACGCAGTATTTT. Looking up the rest from reference TRBV5-1 and TRBJ2-3 gives the full variable domain: KAGVTQTPRYLIKTRGQQVTLSCSPISGHRSVSWYQQTPGQGLQFLFEYFSETQRNKGNFPGRFSGRQFSNSRSEMNVSTLELGDSALYLCASSRPGRVGTSTQYFGPGTRLTVL.

This clonotype occurred a few times. This rearrangement joins TRBV10-3 to TRBJ1-2; no clear D. Germline V gene data show CDR1 as ENHRY and CDR2 as SYGVKD. Between the trimmed V and J ends, which lost 3 bases and 2 bases, there was a span of 10 bases. The CDR3 extends over 14 amino acids. CDR3: CAISESGSNYGYTF. CDR3 sequence (DNA): TGTGCCATCAGTGAATCTGGCTCCAACTATGGCTACACCTTC.

This clonotype has more than one count but fewer than ten. Written as DNA, the CDR3 is TGCGCCAGCAGCTTGGGTCAGCGGGGGACCCGAATTAACACCGGGGAGCTGTTTTTT. Its protein product is CASSLGQRGTRINTGELFF. This chain links TRBV5-1 with TRBJ2-2, with TRBD2 matching 8 bases. Germline CDR1 is SGHRS and CDR2 is YFSETQ. The CDR3 sequence is 19 residues long. Losses at the gene ends were 0 bases for V and 2 bases for J; bases not matched to a gene: 12.

In this sample, this clonotype turned up a few times. This chain uses TRBV24-1 with TRBJ2-3; no reliable D call. The CDR3 runs to 14 residues. The V and J ends lost 4 bases and 2 bases respectively, with 9 bases between them. Germline assignment: CDR1 KGHDR and CDR2 SFDVKD. CDR3 DNA sequence: TGTGCCACCAGTGAACCGTACCTCACAGATACGCAGTATTTT. Its translation is CATSEPYLTDTQYF.

This clonotype has only a few counts. V gene TRBV11-2 combines with J gene TRBJ2-5; D is perhaps TRBD1 (6 bases). This CDR3 has 15 residues. Looked up from germline, CDR1 is SGHAT and CDR2 is FQNNGV. Deletions cut 1 base from V and 0 bases from J, with 9 bases between. In DNA, the CDR3 is TGTGCCAGCAGCTTAGCAAGGACAGACCAAGAGACCCAGTACTTC. It is translated as CASSLARTDQETQYF.

The J gene is TRBJ2-7, the V gene TRBV6-1; D is ambiguous. Germline-derived CDR1 and CDR2 are MNHNS and SASEGT. The V and J ends lost 2 bases and 2 bases respectively, with 7 bases between them. The CDR3 contains 13 residues. CDR3 coding DNA: TGTGCCAGCAGTGAAAGTGGCCCCTACGAGCAGTACGTC. Translating gives CASSESGPYEQYV.

The V gene is TRBV7-3, the J gene TRBJ1-1, with D unclear. Trimming took 4 bases from V and 8 from J, leaving 14 bases between them. Germline-derived CDR1 and CDR2 are SGHTA and FQGTGA. This CDR3 is built from 13 residues. The DNA for the CDR3 is TGTGCCAGCAGCTCTCAGCTCGGAGGGGAAGCTTTCTTT. Translation: CASSSQLGGEAFF. Based on the CDR3 plus reference TRBV7-3 and TRBJ1-1, the full variable domain is GAGVSQTPSNKVTEKGKYVELRCDPISGHTALYWYRQSLGQGPEFLIYFQGTGAADDSGLPNDRFFAVRPEGSVSTLKIQRTERGDSAVYLCASSSQLGGEAFFGQGTRLTVV.

The table lists this clonotype with many counts. V and J are TRBV6-2 or TRBV6-3 and TRBJ1-1, with 8 bases identical to TRBD1. V was clipped by 6 bases and J by 4 bases; unmatched bases: 7. The length of the CDR3 is 14 residues. From germline, CDR1 is MNHEY and CDR2 SVGEGT. The CDR3 sequence is CASSPTGGVTEAFF. In DNA, the CDR3 is TGTGCCAGCAGCCCTACAGGGGGGGTCACTGAAGCTTTCTTT.

This clonotype was observed a handful of times. This chain connects TRBV5-1 to TRBJ2-7; the match to TRBD1 covers 8 bases. From germline, CDR1 is SGHRS and CDR2 YFSETQ. With 4 bases clipped from V and 1 base from J, the junction kept 7 bases outside the gene matches. The CDR3 contains 15 residues. CDR3 DNA sequence: TGCGCCAGCAGCGGCCGGACAGGGACGTCCTACGAGCAGTACTTC. Residues: CASSGRTGTSYEQYF.

This clonotype showed up just a few times. The J gene is TRBJ2-4, the V gene TRBV4-1, with D possibly being TRBD1 (6 bases). The CDR3 totals 14 residues. The germline V and J ends were trimmed by 3 bases and 8 bases, with 14 bases remaining between them. Germline values: CDR1 MGHRA, CDR2 YSYEKL. In DNA, the CDR3 is TGCGCCAGCAGCCACCGGTACAGGGTCGACATTCAGTACTTC. Translating gives CASSHRYRVDIQYF.

This clonotype was detected a few times. The rearrangement links TRBV27 to TRBJ2-3, with 13 bases fitting TRBD2. The V and J ends lost 2 bases and 1 base, in that order; junction bases with no gene match: 6. The CDR3 is made up of 18 amino acids. Germline V gives CDR1 MNHEY, CDR2 SMNVEV (reference sequence). As DNA, the CDR3 is TGTGCCAGCAGTTTAGCCCGACTAGCGGGGGGCCGCACAGATACGCAGTATTTT. Its protein product is CASSLARLAGGRTDTQYF.

In this sample, this clonotype turned up a few times. The chain joins TRBV12-3 or TRBV12-4 to TRBJ1-2, with D perhaps TRBD1 (6 bases). The V end lost 6 bases, the J end lost 7 bases, and 15 bases lay between the germline ends. The CDR3 covers 13 residues. CDR3: CASREPGAGGYTF. CDR3 nucleotide sequence: TGTGCCAGCAGAGAGCCGGGGGCAGGTGGCTACACCTTC.

In this sample, this clonotype turned up a few times. The chain carries TRBV12-5 and TRBJ2-5; tentative D call: TRBD1 (5 bases). V lost 5 bases to trimming and J lost 5 bases, with 12 bases between them. The CDR3 contains 13 residues. Germline CDR1 and CDR2: LGHNT and FRNRAP. The CDR3 loop reads CASGLSGLETQYF. The CDR3 DNA is TGTGCTAGTGGTCTTTCAGGGCTGGAGACCCAGTACTTC. The full variable domain, its missing parts supplied by reference TRBV12-5 and TRBJ2-5, is DARVTQTPRHKVTEMGQEVTMRCQPILGHNTVFWYRQTMMQGLELLAYFRNRAPLDDSGMPKDRFSAEMPDATLATLKIQPSEPRDSAVYFCASGLSGLETQYFGPGTRLLVL.

The J gene is TRBJ2-5, the V gene TRBV5-1, with 9 nucleotides matching TRBD2. Germline CDR1 is SGHRS and CDR2 is YFSETQ. The ends lost 4 bases at V and 1 base at J; junction bases unmatched: 11. This CDR3 contains 17 residues. CDR3 protein: CASSPGGSSGAQETQYF. The CDR3 coding sequence is TGCGCCAGCAGCCCTGGTGGGTCTAGCGGGGCCCAAGAGACCCAGTACTTC. Using reference TRBV5-1 and TRBJ2-5 for the parts outside the CDR3, the full variable domain is KAGVTQTPRYLIKTRGQQVTLSCSPISGHRSVSWYQQTPGQGLQFLFEYFSETQRNKGNFPGRFSGRQFSNSRSEMNVSTLELGDSALYLCASSPGGSSGAQETQYFGPGTRLLVL.

The table lists this clonotype with a few counts. The chain employs TRBV3-1 and TRBJ2-3, with TRBD2 matching 8 bases. Germline V CDR1 and CDR2: LGHDT, YNNKEL (reference sequence). The V and J ends lost 2 bases and 10 bases, in that order; junction bases with no gene match: 5. CDR3 length: 13 residues. The CDR3 sequence is CASSQRGTRAQYF. The CDR3 DNA is TGTGCCAGCAGCCAAAGGGGGACTAGAGCGCAGTATTTT.

The chain has TRBV5-1 and TRBJ2-1; 7 bases are shared with TRBD1. Germline lookup yields CDR1 SGHRS and CDR2 YFSETQ. The CDR3 is made up of 14 amino acids. J lost 6 bases, V lost 6 bases, and 9 bases had no gene match. As DNA, the CDR3 is TGCGCCAGCATGCTAGGGGGCGCGGGCAATGAGCAGTTCTTC. This gives the protein CASMLGGAGNEQFF.

This chain uses TRBV7-6 with TRBJ2-6; D ambiguous. The V gene's germline CDR1 is SGHVS and CDR2 FNYEAQ. This CDR3 is built from 18 residues. V was pared by 5 bases and J by 1 base, with 18 bases between. Written as DNA, the CDR3 is TGTGCCAGCAGCGTCAGCTGGGGATTCCCTTCTGGGGCCAACGTCCTGACTTTC. The encoded protein is CASSVSWGFPSGANVLTF. The variable domain in full, with the rest retrieved from reference TRBV7-6 and TRBJ2-6, is GAGVSQSPRYKVTKRGQDVALRCDPISGHVSLYWYRQALGQGPEFLTYFNYEAQQDKSGLPNDRFSAERPEGSISTLTIQRTEQRDSAMYRCASSVSWGFPSGANVLTFGAGSRLTVL.

This clonotype was seen only a few times. The chain uses TRBV7-8 and TRBJ2-1, with 16 bases aligning to TRBD2. Per germline, CDR1 SGHVS and CDR2 FQNEAQ. Trimming at V came to 1 base and at J to 7 bases, leaving 10 bases not matched to a gene. The CDR3 is 19 residues long. DNA of the CDR3: TGTGCCAGCAGCTTAGAGGGGACTAGCGGGGGGGCTCCAATTAATGAGCAGTTCTTC. This gives the protein CASSLEGTSGGAPINEQFF.

There are a few counts of this clonotype. This chain joins TRBV6-5 and TRBJ2-7; 12 nucleotides line up with TRBD2. This CDR3 spans 15 amino acids. CDR1 is MNHEY, CDR2 SVGAGI, per germline. J gave up 7 bases and V 2 bases, and 6 bases lay outside the gene matches. CDR3 amino acids: CASSYTLAGGLEQYF. The CDR3 DNA reads TGTGCCAGCAGTTACACCCTAGCGGGGGGGCTAGAGCAGTACTTC.

The CDR3 here is CASRTDTQYF. As DNA, the CDR3 is TGTGCCAGCAGGACCGATACGCAGTATTTT. The chain combines TRBV12-3 or TRBV12-4 with TRBJ2-3; no clear D. V dropped 6 bases and J dropped 6 bases, with 4 bases sitting between them. This CDR3 comprises 10 residues.

The chain links TRBV19 to TRBJ2-1; 10 bases map to TRBD1. This CDR3 is 16 amino acids long. In germline, CDR1 is LNHDA, CDR2 SQIVND (reference sequence). With 6 bases clipped from V and 8 bases from J, the junction kept 13 bases outside the gene matches. CDR3 protein: CASRAWDRGRADEQFF. CDR3 in DNA: TGTGCCAGTAGAGCCTGGGACAGGGGTCGCGCGGATGAGCAGTTCTTC.

This clonotype was detected many times. The DNA for the CDR3 is TGTGCCTGGAGTGTGGACAGTTACTACCAAGAGACCCAGTACTTC. Translation gives CAWSVDSYYQETQYF. This sequence joins TRBV30 and TRBJ2-5; D may be TRBD1 (6 bases). V was pared by 0 bases and J by 0 bases, with 11 bases between. This CDR3 region has 15 residues. Germline CDR1 reads GTSNPN; CDR2 reads SVGIG (reference sequence).